The clone carrying this TCR beta chain appeared a few times. Its target is unknown. Primers used in a second PCR of about 6 to 11 cycles were a sample-barcoded 5' primer and a J-beta primer mix. Carrying 12 random nucleotides, a template-switch adaptor labeled each individual cDNA molecule. TCRdb reanalysed the 5' RACE reads using MiXCR and keeps one entry per CDR3 protein. The sample records fewer than 1.5 million distinct CDR3 sequences, 40% to 50% being singletons. The data belong to a study of blood T cells in healthy people across ages. Study-wide results and limits: The long-lived group displayed more naive CD4+ cells, plus higher diversity, than the aged donors did. Higher naive T cell percentage went strongly together with higher TCR beta diversity.

The CDR3 totals 16 residues. The trim removed 2 bases at V and 4 bases at J, leaving 9 bases unmatched. CDR1 DFQATT and CDR2 SNEGSKA come from the germline V gene (reference sequence). The chain is built from TRBV20-1 and TRBJ2-5; TRBD2 aligns across 11 bases. This TCR derives from a woman in her late teens or twenties in good health. The sequenced material came from blood. CDR3 residues: CSARYGSGGASETQYF. The CDR3, as DNA: TGCAGTGCTAGATATGGTAGCGGGGGGGCATCAGAGACCCAGTACTTC.